This T cell receptor (beta chain) emerged from a study of T cell responses to AZD1222 COVID-19 vaccine. This CDR3 has 15 residues. Trimming took 2 bases from V and 7 from J, leaving 18 bases between them. From germline, CDR1 is SGHTS and CDR2 YDEGEE. In regard to this clone: Its antigen is not known.

TCRdb's table, derived via immunoSEQ multiplex PCR, lists solely in-frame clones and lacks some. Of about 140,000 clones listed, more than 75% are singletons. Broader study findings: Baseline seropositives among AZD1222 recipients totaled only 5 to 7. Repertoire sampling happened only post peak T cell response.

This specimen was peripheral blood, taken 28 days after the second AZD1222 dose. This chain links TRBV5-8 with TRBJ1-2, with a tentative D call TRBD1 (5 bases). This clonotype was obtained from an adult who received the AZD1222 COVID-19 vaccine. CDR3 residues: CASSFNQGGISGYTF. The CDR3 DNA is TGTGCCAGCAGCTTTAATCAGGGCGGAATCTCTGGCTACACCTTC.